This record covers a single T cell receptor (beta chain). The data were obtained in a study of cytotoxic CD8 clonotypes in ibrutinib-treated CLL. The CDR3 is 15 residues long. V shed 8 bases, J shed 1 base, and the junction held 9 bases outside the gene matches. Germline CDR1 is MDHEN and CDR2 is SYDVKM. Sequencing used immunoSEQ multiplex PCR; TCRdb keeps in-frame clones, though not all of them. The table records fewer than 35,000 clones, around three quarters of them present only once. The source was PBMCs, collected after 24 months of ibrutinib treatment. The genes are TRBV28 and TRBJ2-5, with 8 bases that match TRBD1. The clonotype comes from a human donor with chronic lymphocytic leukemia. The CDR3 DNA reads TGTGCCAGCGGAAAACCGGGACAGGTCCAAGAGACCCAGTACTTC. It specifies CASGKPGQVQETQYF.